This T cell receptor beta chain was captured by sequencing in a study of blood T cells in healthy people across ages. Background on the study: Through template switching, about one barcoded beta molecule was captured per two T cells, as measured in model experiments. Points from the study as a whole: Both higher diversity and more naive CD4+ cells marked long-lived donors when set against aged donors.

J was trimmed by 0 bases and V by 5 bases; bases with no gene match: 4. This CDR3 region has 15 residues. Isolation yielded PBMCs, at least 7 million per sample, in every case. A second PCR of about 7 to 12 cycles used a sample-barcoded 5' primer and a J-beta primer mix. The template-switch adaptor was a 5' adaptor with 12 random nucleotides. It tagged each cDNA molecule. TCRdb redid the calling of the 5' RACE reads with MiXCR, one entry per CDR3 protein. The sample records hundreds of thousands of distinct CDR3 sequences, roughly a quarter being singletons. A word on this clonotype: Its antigen is unidentified.

This receptor was identified in a woman aged 70 to 79 in good health. The sample consisted of blood. The chain couples TRBV12-3 or TRBV12-4 to TRBJ1-2; TRBD1 matches at 9 bases. The CDR3 reads CASSPRTGANYGYTF. CDR3 DNA sequence: TGTGCCAGCAGTCCAAGGACAGGGGCTAACTATGGCTACACCTTC.